Below, 20 T cell receptor beta chains from the same sample are listed, as sequenced in a study of blood T cell repertoires in COVID-19 (dated by TCRdb to 2020 to 2021). Libraries came from the immunoSEQ multiplex PCR assay. This is the immuneACCESS table as TCRdb keeps it, with only in-frame sequences that have V and J called. A part of the clones is gone; compared with another copy, unresolved V genes explain less than half, and the rest is unexplained. The sample yields about 170,000 clones; approximately 80% were counted once. In total, the top ten clones hold about 12% of the sample. Input material: PBMCs or T cells enriched from blood (not recorded which). These receptors were obtained from a man aged 50 or older who had recovered from COVID-19.

J is TRBJ1-2 and V is TRBV12-3 or TRBV12-4; TRBD1 aligns across 7 bases. There are 13 residues in the CDR3. After removal of 5 bases from V and 4 bases from J, the junction contained 4 bases not matched to a gene. The CDR3 sequence: CASSKDRFYGYTF. CDR3 bases: TGTGCCAGCAGTAAGGACAGGTTCTATGGCTACACCTTC.

J is TRBJ2-7 and V is TRBV12-5; D perhaps matches TRBD2 (6 bases). Per the germline V gene, CDR1 is LGHNT and CDR2 is FRNRAP. This CDR3 spans 17 amino acids. V dropped 5 bases and J dropped 2 bases, with 22 bases sitting between them. CDR3 loop: CASGREQGGGTAYEQYF. CDR3 DNA sequence: TGTGCTAGTGGTCGGGAGCAGGGAGGCGGTACAGCCTACGAGCAGTACTTC.

This clone showed up just a few times. This chain joins TRBV6-2 or TRBV6-3 and TRBJ1-6, with a tentative D call TRBD1 (6 bases). Deletions cut 4 bases from V and 7 bases from J, with 11 bases between. This CDR3 comprises 14 residues. Germline CDR1 reads MNHEY; CDR2 reads SVGEGT. The CDR3 DNA is TGTGCCAGCAGTTTGGGGGCGAGAAATTCACCCCTCCACTTT. Its protein is CASSLGARNSPLHF.

The rearrangement links TRBV5-6 to TRBJ1-3; D may be TRBD1 (6 bases). Germline V CDR1 and CDR2: SGHDT, YYEEEE. Deletions cut 2 bases from V and 2 bases from J, with 11 bases between. This CDR3 region has 15 residues. The CDR3 is CASSFNRQAGNTIYF. In DNA, the CDR3 is TGTGCCAGCAGCTTCAATAGACAGGCTGGAAACACCATATATTTT.

This clone has a handful of counts. The chain joins TRBV7-2 to TRBJ1-6, with D unresolved. CDR1 SGHTA and CDR2 FQGNSA come from the germline V gene. The CDR3 covers 13 residues. Trimming removed 1 base at V and 11 bases at J, with 9 bases between. CDR3 in amino acids: CASSLGRRAPLHF. The DNA of the CDR3 is TGTGCCAGCAGCTTAGGGAGGCGGGCACCCCTCCACTTT.

The CDR3 DNA follows: TGTGCCAGTAGTATAGGGCCAGGGCTTACCTACGAGCAGTACTTC. Protein: CASSIGPGLTYEQYF. V usage is TRBV19 and J usage is TRBJ2-7; a weak D match, TRBD1 (5 bases). V lost 1 base and J 2 bases, leaving 12 bases between the germline ends. CDR3 length: 15 amino acids. Germline loops: CDR1 LNHDA, CDR2 SQIVND (reference sequence).

In its sample, this clone was seen a few times. This chain connects TRBV2 to TRBJ1-6; possibly TRBD1 for D (6 bases). V lost 7 bases, J lost 7 bases, and 14 bases lay in between. CDR1 SNHLY and CDR2 FYNNEI come from the germline V gene. The CDR3 contains 14 residues. The CDR3 bases are TGTGCCAGCACCGAGGCAGGGACAAATTCACCCCTCCACTTT. Translated: CASTEAGTNSPLHF.

This chain uses TRBV5-6 with TRBJ1-2; 9 nucleotides match TRBD1. There are 15 residues in the CDR3. The V and J ends lost 0 bases and 6 bases, in that order; junction bases with no gene match: 6. Germline CDR1 SGHDT, CDR2 YYEEEE. The CDR3 DNA sequence: TGTGCCAGCAGCTTGGGGACAGGGGTGGGTCATGGCTACACCTTC. Its translation is CASSLGTGVGHGYTF.

J is TRBJ1-5 and V is TRBV6-5; 10 bases map to TRBD1. The junction had 4 bases not matched to a gene; V was cut back by 6 bases and J by 5 bases. The CDR3 is made up of 14 amino acids. The germline V gene has CDR1 MNHEY and CDR2 SVGAGI. This CDR3 reads CASRTGTGDQPQHF. Here the CDR3 DNA reads TGTGCCAGCAGGACTGGGACAGGGGATCAGCCCCAGCATTTT.

The J gene is TRBJ2-7, the V gene TRBV4-2; 9 nucleotides match TRBD1. The ends lost 4 bases at V and 2 bases at J; junction bases unmatched: 3. The CDR3 has 14 residues. The germline V gene has CDR1 LGHNA and CDR2 YNFKEQ. The CDR3 loop is CASSPDRGTYEQYF. The CDR3 DNA reads TGTGCCAGCAGCCCTGACAGGGGGACCTACGAGCAGTACTTC.

The CDR3 bases are TGTGCCAGCAGTTCAACAGGGACCCCCCAGCAGTACTTC. It encodes CASSSTGTPQQYF. V usage is TRBV5-6 and J usage is TRBJ2-7; D possibly corresponds to TRBD1 (6 bases). CDR3 length equals 13 residues. V was shortened by 5 bases and J by 8 bases, with 17 bases between the two germline ends. In germline, CDR1 is SGHDT, CDR2 YYEEEE.

The genes are TRBV9 and TRBJ1-1; 7 bases fit TRBD1. Germline V gene sequence: CDR1 SGDLS, CDR2 YYNGEE. J gave up 0 bases and V 4 bases, and 6 bases lay outside the gene matches. The CDR3 runs 15 residues. CDR3 DNA sequence: TGTGCCAGCAGCATGGGACAGAGATTGAACACTGAAGCTTTCTTT. Its protein product is CASSMGQRLNTEAFF.

This chain links TRBV7-8 with TRBJ2-5; a possible D gene is TRBD1 (6 bases). The CDR3 covers 16 residues. V was trimmed by 0 bases and J by 5 bases, leaving 16 bases between them. CDR1 SGHVS and CDR2 FQNEAQ come from the germline V gene. The CDR3 DNA sequence: TGTGCCAGCAGCTTAGCCAACAGGGCCCCGGGGGAGACCCAGTACTTC. It is translated as CASSLANRAPGETQYF.

The CDR3 protein is CASSLTAAGYEQYF. CDR3 in DNA: TGTGCCAGCAGTCTGACAGCCGCCGGATACGAGCAGTACTTC. The V and J genes are TRBV27 and TRBJ2-7, with D possibly being TRBD1 (5 bases). CDR3 length equals 14 residues. V shed 5 bases and J shed 4 bases, with 15 bases lying between them. Germline values: CDR1 MNHEY, CDR2 SMNVEV (reference sequence).

The rearrangement links TRBV7-8 to TRBJ1-1; D gene ambiguous. V shed 5 bases and J shed 1 base, with 14 bases lying between them. Germline values: CDR1 SGHVS, CDR2 FQNEAQ. The CDR3 extends over 15 amino acids. The CDR3 here is CASSRAYRENTEAFF. The DNA of the CDR3 is TGTGCCAGCAGCCGAGCTTACCGGGAGAACACTGAAGCTTTCTTT.

The rearrangement uses TRBV2 and TRBJ1-4, with D maybe TRBD1 (5 bases). Trimming cost V 7 bases and J 4 bases, with 13 bases left between them. The CDR3 loop spans 14 amino acids. Looked up from germline, CDR1 is SNHLY and CDR2 is FYNNEI. CDR3: CASTSDRYNEKLFF. The CDR3 coding sequence is TGTGCCAGCACAAGTGACAGATATAATGAAAAACTGTTTTTT.

This chain joins TRBV9 and TRBJ1-1, with TRBD1 as a possible D gene (6 bases). Trimming shortened V by 7 bases and J by 1 base, and 8 bases separated the two germline ends. Germline values: CDR1 SGDLS, CDR2 YYNGEE. The CDR3 has 12 amino acids. For the CDR3, the DNA is TGTGCCAGCGGGACACAGAACACTGAAGCTTTCTTT. Residues: CASGTQNTEAFF.

V is TRBV6-7 and J is TRBJ2-7; 9 bases match TRBD1. TRBV6-7 carries the ORF label, with uncertain function. The CDR3 consists of 13 residues. Germline trimming cut 5 bases from V and 3 bases from J; bases unmatched to any gene: 2. This CDR3 reads CASSRTGVYEQYF. The DNA of the CDR3 is TGTGCCAGCAGTCGGACAGGGGTCTACGAGCAGTACTTC.

The chain joins TRBV5-4 to TRBJ2-6; 7 bases map to TRBD1. The CDR3 totals 15 residues. The J segment lost 2 bases and the V segment lost 4 bases, leaving 3 bases of the junction unmatched. Germline V gene sequence: CDR1 SGHNT, CDR2 YYREEE (reference sequence). CDR3 sequence reads: CASSKQGTGANVLTF. The CDR3 DNA reads TGTGCCAGCAGCAAACAGGGGACTGGGGCCAACGTCCTGACTTTC.

The chain combines TRBV19 with TRBJ2-5; D gene unclear. Germline loops: CDR1 LNHDA, CDR2 SQIVND (reference sequence). V lost 4 bases to trimming and J lost 4 bases, with 4 bases between them. The CDR3 loop spans 11 amino acids. CDR3: CASSTRETQYF. The DNA for the CDR3 is TGTGCCAGTAGTACCCGAGAGACCCAGTACTTC.